One sample yielded the 28 T cell receptor beta chains listed below, sequenced in a study of shared clonotypes between healthy human individuals. Naive CD8 cells lacked CD45RO and underwent positive selection for CCR7, leaving out terminally differentiated effector memory CD45RA+ cells. Produced via immunoSEQ multiplex PCR; TCRdb's table is partial and in-frame only. Of about 580,000 clones in the sample, roughly 98% are singletons; the top ten hold 0.3%. Sequencing was done on a sample of naive CD8+ T cells sorted from blood. All receptors derive from a man aged 25-45 years in good health.

The chain couples TRBV6-5 to TRBJ1-3; the D is unclear. In germline, CDR1 is MNHEY, CDR2 SVGAGI. The CDR3 covers 14 residues. V was cut by 4 bases and J by 0 bases, with 7 bases left in between. The CDR3 region has the DNA TGTGCCAGCAGTTGGACCGGCTCTGGAAACACCATATATTTT. This sequence encodes CASSWTGSGNTIYF.

The chain recombines TRBV27 with TRBJ1-4, with 10 bases identical to TRBD1. With V trimmed by 4 bases and J by 4 bases, 3 bases remained unmatched. The CDR3 length is 15 residues. Per the germline V gene, CDR1 is MNHEY and CDR2 is SMNVEV (reference sequence). DNA for the CDR3: TGTGCCAGCAGTTACAGGACAGGGGGTAATGAAAAACTGTTTTTT. It yields the protein CASSYRTGGNEKLFF.

This clone appeared a few times. The rearrangement joins TRBV7-6 to TRBJ1-2; D gene unclear. The CDR3 consists of 14 residues. V lost 1 base and J lost 7, with 13 bases in between. Germline values: CDR1 SGHVS, CDR2 FNYEAQ. The CDR3 is CASSLGPFTRGYTF. The DNA for the CDR3 is TGTGCCAGCAGCTTAGGACCTTTTACTCGTGGCTACACCTTC.

In regard to this clone: Different DNA sequences within this sample yield the same CDR3. The V call is TRBV28, the J call TRBJ2-7; D ambiguous. The CDR3 has 11 residues. The V gene's germline CDR1 is MDHEN and CDR2 SYDVKM. Deletions cut 4 bases from V and 3 bases from J, with 4 bases between. CDR3 amino acids: CASSSVYEQYF. The CDR3 DNA sequence: TGTGCCAGCAGTTCAGTCTACGAGCAGTACTTC. Looking up the rest from reference TRBV28 and TRBJ2-7 gives the full variable domain: DVKVTQSSRYLVKRTGEKVFLECVQDMDHENMFWYRQDPGLGLRLIYFSYDVKMKEKGDIPEGYSVSREKKERFSLILESASTNQTSMYLCASSSVYEQYFGPGTRLTVT.

This chain joins TRBV5-4 and TRBJ1-2, with 7 positions matching TRBD1. CDR1 and CDR2 (germline): SGHNT, YYREEE (reference sequence). With V trimmed by 5 bases and J by 2 bases, 3 bases remained unmatched. CDR3 length: 13 amino acids. CDR3 in amino acids: CASRMTGNYGYTF. The CDR3 nucleotides read TGTGCCAGCAGGATGACAGGGAACTATGGCTACACCTTC.

This CDR3 reads CASSQGVKGGNTIYF. CDR3 nucleotide sequence: TGTGCCAGCAGCCAGGGCGTGAAGGGTGGAAACACCATATATTTT. The chain links TRBV28 to TRBJ1-3; a possible D gene is TRBD1 (5 bases). Trimming pared 6 bases from V and 3 bases from J, leaving 15 bases between. Per germline, CDR1 MDHEN and CDR2 SYDVKM. The CDR3 has 15 amino acids.

The V call is TRBV4-1, the J call TRBJ1-1; D gene ambiguous. Trimming removed 0 bases from V and 4 bases from J, with 12 bases in between. Germline assignment: CDR1 MGHRA and CDR2 YSYEKL. The CDR3 has 15 residues. The CDR3 DNA reads as TGCGCCAGCAGCCAAGATATCGGCGGGAGCACTGAAGCTTTCTTT. Translated: CASSQDIGGSTEAFF.

The V and J genes are TRBV9 and TRBJ2-1; possibly TRBD1 or TRBD2 for D (6 bases each). The CDR3 loop spans 12 amino acids. The V and J ends lost 9 bases and 7 bases respectively, with 14 bases between them. Germline lookup yields CDR1 SGDLS and CDR2 YYNGEE. Here the CDR3 reads CATGGGNNEQFF. The CDR3 DNA follows: TGTGCCACCGGGGGCGGGAATAATGAGCAGTTCTTC.

This rearrangement joins TRBV9 to TRBJ2-4, with 7 bases that match TRBD2. With 4 bases clipped from V and 8 bases from J, the junction kept 6 bases outside the gene matches. Per the germline V gene, CDR1 is SGDLS and CDR2 is YYNGEE. This CDR3 spans 13 amino acids. CDR3 nucleotide sequence: TGTGCCAGCAGCAACGGGGCGGGGGACATTCAGTACTTC. Amino acid sequence: CASSNGAGDIQYF.

V gene TRBV6-5 combines with J gene TRBJ2-3; D unresolved. Trimming took 2 bases from V and 6 from J, leaving 15 bases between them. Germline V gene lookup returns CDR1 MNHEY and CDR2 SVGAGI. CDR3 size: 15 residues. CDR3 residues: CASSYRAIGEDTQYF. The CDR3 DNA reads as TGTGCCAGCAGTTACCGGGCCATAGGTGAGGATACGCAGTATTTT.

The chain has TRBV5-1 and TRBJ2-7, with TRBD1 matching 9 bases. J lost 0 bases, V lost 4 bases, and 8 bases had no gene match. Germline loops: CDR1 SGHRS, CDR2 YFSETQ. This CDR3 region has 16 residues. CDR3 loop: CASSPGQGTPSYEQYF. The CDR3 DNA follows: TGCGCCAGCAGCCCCGGACAGGGGACACCCTCCTACGAGCAGTACTTC.

The chain employs TRBV7-2 and TRBJ2-7; D unclear. This CDR3 has 12 amino acids. V gave up 3 bases and J gave up 3 bases, with 6 bases separating them. From germline, CDR1 is SGHTA and CDR2 FQGNSA. CDR3 bases: TGTGCCAGCAGCTTCAATAGCTACGAGCAGTACTTC. Translation gives CASSFNSYEQYF.

J is TRBJ1-4 and V is TRBV4-1; TRBD1 agrees at 7 bases. With V trimmed by 4 bases and J by 7 bases, 3 bases remained unmatched. CDR1 and CDR2 from the germline V gene are MGHRA and YSYEKL. This CDR3 contains 13 residues. For the CDR3, the DNA is TGCGCCAGCAGCCGGGGGACAGCTGAAAAACTGTTTTTT. Translated: CASSRGTAEKLFF.

The rearrangement joins TRBV7-8 to TRBJ1-4; D is unclear. Germline CDR1 is SGHVS and CDR2 is FQNEAQ. The CDR3 spans 13 residues. V was cut by 2 bases and J by 8 bases, with 9 bases left in between. CDR3 bases: TGTGCCAGCAGCTTAATAGGTGCGGAAAAACTGTTTTTT. Its protein product is CASSLIGAEKLFF. The entire variable domain, with the rest obtained from reference TRBV7-8 and TRBJ1-4, is as follows: GAGVSQSPRYKVAKRGQDVALRCDPISGHVSLFWYQQALGQGPEFLTYFQNEAQLDKSGLPSDRFFAERPEGSVSTLKIQRTQQEDSAVYLCASSLIGAEKLFFGSGTQLSVL.

This sequence joins TRBV29-1 and TRBJ1-2; D possibly corresponds to TRBD1 (5 bases). The CDR3 covers 12 residues. Germline V gene lookup returns CDR1 SQVTM and CDR2 ANQGSEA. Trimming cost V 1 base and J 4 bases, with 7 bases left between them. CDR3 in amino acids: CSVEGGVYGYTF. The CDR3 DNA is TGCAGCGTTGAAGGAGGGGTCTATGGCTACACCTTC.

This chain joins TRBV19 and TRBJ1-5; D is undetermined. Per germline, CDR1 LNHDA and CDR2 SQIVND (reference sequence). CDR3 length: 15 residues. V was cut by 4 bases and J by 2 bases, with 12 bases left in between. Here the CDR3 reads CASSTLGGGNQPQHF. CDR3 nucleotide sequence: TGTGCCAGTAGTACTCTGGGAGGAGGCAATCAGCCCCAGCATTTT. Combining the CDR3 with reference TRBV19 and TRBJ1-5 gives the whole variable domain DGGITQSPKYLFRKEGQNVTLSCEQNLNHDAMYWYRQDPGQGLRLIYYSQIVNDFQKGDIAEGYSVSREKKESFPLTVTSAQKNPTAFYLCASSTLGGGNQPQHFGDGTRLSIL.

As for this clone: Other nucleotide sequences from this sample produce the same CDR3. The CDR3 loop reads CASSQGLAGAYEQYF. The CDR3 DNA follows: TGCGCCAGCAGCCAAGGCCTAGCGGGAGCCTACGAGCAGTACTTC. The gene calls are TRBV4-3 and TRBJ2-7; 10 bases fit TRBD2. Germline values: CDR1 LGHNA, CDR2 YSLEER. This CDR3 has 15 amino acids. J lost 2 bases, V lost 1 base, and 2 bases had no gene match.

As regards this clone: The same CDR3 is also encoded by other DNA sequences in this sample. This chain links TRBV19 with TRBJ2-7; 10 positions match TRBD1. This CDR3 has 12 residues. V dropped 6 bases and J dropped 6; count of bases not matched to a gene: 2. CDR1 and CDR2 (germline): LNHDA, SQIVND (reference sequence). The CDR3 sequence: CASSGTGVEQYF. Written as DNA, the CDR3 is TGTGCCAGTAGCGGGACAGGGGTCGAGCAGTACTTC.

The gene calls are TRBV7-9 and TRBJ2-7, with D possibly being TRBD2 (6 bases). Trimming took 0 bases from V and 2 from J, leaving 14 bases between them. Per germline, CDR1 SEHNR and CDR2 FQNEAQ (reference sequence). The CDR3 is 16 amino acids. CDR3 DNA sequence: TGTGCCAGCAGCTTAGCGGCGGGACTGCGGGCCTACGAGCAGTACTTC. This translates into CASSLAAGLRAYEQYF.

To note about this clone: Compared with germline, one end of the junction differs, possibly owing to a read error. The V and J genes are TRBV4-3 and TRBJ2-7; 7 positions agree with TRBD1. CDR3 length: 15 residues. Germline-derived CDR1 and CDR2 are LGHNA and YSLEER. CDR3 loop: CSSGQQGPRGYEQYF. CDR3 nucleotide sequence: TGCTCCAGCGGACAACAGGGGCCCCGAGGATACGAGCAGTACTTC.

The rearrangement joins TRBV2 to TRBJ2-3; TRBD2 aligns across 12 bases. Germline V gene lookup returns CDR1 SNHLY and CDR2 FYNNEI. V was pared by 10 bases and J by 0 bases, with 8 bases of the junction left unmatched. The CDR3 is 16 residues long. CDR3 loop: CANGASGRESTDTQYF. The CDR3 DNA reads as TGTGCCAATGGGGCTAGCGGGAGGGAGAGCACAGATACGCAGTATTTT.

This chain joins TRBV18 and TRBJ2-1; D gene ambiguous. Deletions cut 0 bases from V and 4 bases from J, with 4 bases between. Germline V lookup: CDR1 KGHSH, CDR2 LQKENI. There are 13 residues in the CDR3. CDR3 protein: CASSPPGYNEQFF. CDR3 sequence (DNA): TGTGCCAGCTCACCACCGGGGTACAATGAGCAGTTCTTC.

A word on this clone: The same CDR3 arises from other DNA sequences in this sample as well. V is TRBV27 and J is TRBJ2-7; 9 nucleotides match TRBD1. CDR3 length equals 13 residues. The germline gives CDR1 MNHEY, CDR2 SMNVEV (reference sequence). V trimming: 3 bases; J trimming: 4 bases; junction bases outside the gene matches: 1. In nucleotides, the CDR3 is TGTGCCAGCAGTTTCGGGACAGGGTACGAGCAGTACTTC. Its protein product is CASSFGTGYEQYF.

The chain combines TRBV19 with TRBJ2-1, with 8 bases fitting TRBD2. The length of the CDR3 is 14 residues. Per the germline V gene, CDR1 is LNHDA and CDR2 is SQIVND (reference sequence). J was trimmed by 8 bases and V by 5 bases; bases with no gene match: 8. The CDR3: CASSYGTSRYEQFF. CDR3 sequence (DNA): TGTGCCAGTAGTTACGGGACTAGTAGGTATGAGCAGTTCTTC.

The J gene is TRBJ2-5, the V gene TRBV7-9; D not certain. The CDR3 contains 10 residues. The V end was cut by 8 bases, the J end by 4 bases, with 5 bases between. Per the germline V gene, CDR1 is SEHNR and CDR2 is FQNEAQ (reference sequence). This chain's CDR3 is CASERETQYF. The CDR3 nucleotides read TGTGCCAGCGAAAGAGAGACCCAGTACTTC.

The J gene is TRBJ1-2, the V gene TRBV6-5, with D possibly being TRBD1 (5 bases). Trimming pared 6 bases from V and 1 base from J, leaving 9 bases between. This CDR3 has 13 amino acids. CDR1 and CDR2 (germline): MNHEY, SVGAGI. The CDR3 loop is CASSQDSNYGYTF. In DNA form, the CDR3 reads TGTGCCAGCAGCCAAGACAGTAACTATGGCTACACCTTC.

The chain employs TRBV10-1 and TRBJ2-3; 11 bases align to TRBD2. The J segment lost 5 bases and the V segment lost 2 bases, leaving 18 bases of the junction unmatched. Germline V CDR1 and CDR2: WNHNN, SYGVQD (reference sequence). CDR3 size: 20 residues. CDR3 nucleotides: TGCGCCAGCAGTGAGAGCCCTTGGGGGGCTAGCGGGAGGCGCGAAGATACGCAGTATTTT. This encodes CASSESPWGASGRREDTQYF.

The chain joins TRBV19 to TRBJ2-7; 7 bases line up with TRBD1. Trimming at V came to 10 bases and at J to 6 bases, leaving 9 bases not matched to a gene. In germline, CDR1 is LNHDA, CDR2 SQIVND (reference sequence). The CDR3 extends over 12 amino acids. CDR3: CATSGQSAEQYF. The CDR3, as DNA: TGTGCCACCTCGGGACAGTCGGCCGAGCAGTACTTC.